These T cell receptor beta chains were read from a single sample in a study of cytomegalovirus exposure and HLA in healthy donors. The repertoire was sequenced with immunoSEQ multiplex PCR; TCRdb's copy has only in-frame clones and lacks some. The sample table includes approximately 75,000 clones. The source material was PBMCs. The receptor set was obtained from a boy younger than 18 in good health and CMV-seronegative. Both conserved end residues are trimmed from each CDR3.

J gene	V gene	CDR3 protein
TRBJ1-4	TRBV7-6	ASSYSGTLAEKLF
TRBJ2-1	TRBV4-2	ASSQMGLAGDEQF
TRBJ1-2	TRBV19	ASTRTGLGYT
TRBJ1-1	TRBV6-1	ASRPGGGGNTEAF
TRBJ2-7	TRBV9	ASSVGFRGLEQY
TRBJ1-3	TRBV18	ASSPERTGNTIY
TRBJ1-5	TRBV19	ASTPRTETYSNQPQH
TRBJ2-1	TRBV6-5	ASSYRPGLEYNEQF
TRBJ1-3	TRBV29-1	SVRDSLSGNTIY
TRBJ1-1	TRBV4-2	ASSQGTGGEAF
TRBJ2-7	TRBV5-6	ASSLFGQGISYEQY
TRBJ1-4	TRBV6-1	ASRGTGDRWLF
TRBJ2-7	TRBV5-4	ASSLDVRAYEQY
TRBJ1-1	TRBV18	ASSPGTGGWNTEAF
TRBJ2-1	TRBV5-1	ASSLVQGYNNEQF
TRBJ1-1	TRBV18	ASSRSGGASGNTEAF
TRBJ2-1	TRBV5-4	ASSLGLSGGAYEQF
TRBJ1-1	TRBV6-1	ASSEVLTGPEAF
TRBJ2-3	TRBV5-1	ASSFNVGRDTDTQY
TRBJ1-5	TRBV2	ASRGWSGARRPLQPQH
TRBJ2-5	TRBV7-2	ASSNLLAGQETQY
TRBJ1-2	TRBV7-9	ASSLAVDYGYT
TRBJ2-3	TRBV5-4	ASSSSTDTQY
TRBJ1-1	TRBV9	ASSPSGVETEAF
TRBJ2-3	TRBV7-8	ASSLVPRGPSTDKQY
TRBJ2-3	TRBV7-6	ASSLVGGEQDTQY
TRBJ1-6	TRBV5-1	ASSPGHGLNSPLH
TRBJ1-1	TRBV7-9	ASSFRGHKNTEAF
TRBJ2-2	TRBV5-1	ASSLGRGPGELF
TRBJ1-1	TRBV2	ASSEAYRVNTEAF
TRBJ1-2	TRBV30	ARRAGNYGYT
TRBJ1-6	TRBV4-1	ASSQDGGTGDSPLH
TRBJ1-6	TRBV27	ASSRLLGNSPLH
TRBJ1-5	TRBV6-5	ASRKQGGSNQPQH
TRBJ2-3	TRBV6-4	ASSDYPAGTGTDTQY
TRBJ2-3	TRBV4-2	ASSQVTGGSTDTQY
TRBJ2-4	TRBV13	ASSDGTGGVKNIQY
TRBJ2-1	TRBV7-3	ASSWTGVGEQF
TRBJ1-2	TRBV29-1	SMTGMAGGYT
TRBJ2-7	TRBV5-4	ASSPTAGREQY